A single sample gave rise to the 11 T cell receptor beta chains below, sequenced in a study of identifying expanded T cells in peripheral blood. This table comes from immunoSEQ multiplex PCR, and its TCRdb copy is limited to in-frame clones, with some not included. The sample contains around 70,000 clones, 85% to 90% of which appear only once. The sequencing sample was made of blood. The receptor source for this set is a person aged 18 to 75 in good health.

For this clone: Within the sample, other DNA sequences also encode this same CDR3. The genes are TRBV5-4 and TRBJ1-2, with D maybe TRBD1 (5 bases). V dropped 6 bases and J dropped 2 bases, with 14 bases sitting between them. The germline V gene has CDR1 SGHNT and CDR2 YYREEE (reference sequence). The CDR3 runs to 14 residues. The CDR3 protein is CASNLGGANYGYTF. The CDR3 DNA reads as TGTGCCAGCAACCTGGGAGGGGCCAACTATGGCTACACCTTC.

This chain joins TRBV29-1 and TRBJ2-3; no clear D. CDR3 size: 11 residues. The V end lost 4 bases, the J end lost 4 bases, and 6 bases lay between the germline ends. Germline CDR1 reads SQVTM; CDR2 reads ANQGSEA. The CDR3 coding sequence is TGCAGCGTTGCCTCCCCAGATACGCAGTATTTT. Its protein is CSVASPDTQYF.

The V gene is TRBV18, the J gene TRBJ2-3; tentatively, D is TRBD1 or TRBD2 (5 bases each). This CDR3 comprises 14 residues. Trimming cost V 6 bases and J 8 bases, with 18 bases left between them. Germline V gene sequence: CDR1 KGHSH, CDR2 LQKENI. The CDR3 protein is CASSPGRGMVTQYF. CDR3 in DNA: TGTGCCAGCTCCCCGGGACGAGGGATGGTTACGCAGTATTTT.

V usage is TRBV27 and J usage is TRBJ2-1; TRBD2 matches at 7 bases. CDR1 is MNHEY, CDR2 SMNVEV, per germline (reference sequence). The CDR3 covers 13 residues. V lost 7 bases to trimming and J lost 2 bases; unmatched junction nucleotides: 2. The CDR3 DNA follows: TGTGCCAGCAAAAGCGGGGCCTACAATGAGCAGTTCTTC. Translated: CASKSGAYNEQFF.

The sample holds one count of this clone. The J gene is TRBJ1-2, the V gene TRBV30, with 12 bases fitting TRBD1. The CDR3 spans 15 residues. Looked up from germline, CDR1 is GTSNPN and CDR2 is SVGIG (reference sequence). After removal of 8 bases from V and 4 bases from J, the junction contained 11 bases not matched to a gene. CDR3 region: CAQGTGGGFGYGYTF. The CDR3 region has the DNA TGTGCCCAAGGGACAGGGGGCGGGTTCGGCTATGGCTACACCTTC.

This chain joins TRBV4-1 and TRBJ1-1; 8 bases map to TRBD1. The CDR3 contains 17 residues. Germline V gene lookup returns CDR1 MGHRA and CDR2 YSYEKL. The trim removed 2 bases at V and 4 bases at J, leaving 12 bases unmatched. The CDR3 DNA follows: TGCGCCAGCAGCCAACAACCTCAGGGGGCACGGCCCACTGAAGCTTTCTTT. Its protein is CASSQQPQGARPTEAFF.

This clone was seen more than once but under ten times. The chain has TRBV21-1 and TRBJ1-6. TRBV21-1 is a pseudogene segment. The CDR3 spans 17 residues. CDR3 DNA sequence: TGTGCCAGCAGCAAAGGGAAAGGGTGCTCCTATAATTCACCCCTCCACTTT. Amino acid sequence: CASSKGKGCSYNSPLHF.

The V and J genes are TRBV27 and TRBJ1-3; weak D call: TRBD1 (5 bases). The CDR3 has 17 amino acids. Trimming removed 7 bases from V and 0 bases from J, with 19 bases in between. From germline, CDR1 is MNHEY and CDR2 SMNVEV (reference sequence). The CDR3 region has the DNA TGTGCCAGCACTTCCAGGGAATGGGCTAACTCTGGAAACACCATATATTTT. This gives the protein CASTSREWANSGNTIYF.

V gene TRBV10-1 combines with J gene TRBJ1-1; D not resolved. Trimming removed 5 bases at V and 1 base at J, with 11 bases between. The V gene's germline CDR1 is WNHNN and CDR2 SYGVQD (reference sequence). The CDR3 sequence is 14 residues long. CDR3 sequence reads: CASSPTRGNTEAFF. For the CDR3, the DNA is TGCGCCAGCAGTCCGACCCGGGGGAACACTGAAGCTTTCTTT.

This clone has only one observation. The chain uses TRBV6-1 and TRBJ2-1; 12 positions match TRBD1. CDR1 is MNHNS and CDR2 is SASEGT in the germline V gene. The CDR3 runs 15 residues. V shed 4 bases, J shed 4 bases, and the junction held 2 bases outside the gene matches. The CDR3 loop is CASSAGQGAYNEQFF. CDR3 DNA: TGTGCCAGCAGTGCGGGACAGGGGGCTTACAATGAGCAGTTCTTC.

The chain employs TRBV5-4 and TRBJ1-1; perhaps TRBD1 as D (5 bases). V was shortened by 4 bases and J by 9 bases, with 13 bases between the two germline ends. The CDR3 runs to 12 residues. In germline, CDR1 is SGHNT, CDR2 YYREEE (reference sequence). The CDR3 DNA reads as TGTGCCAGCAGCGTCGGACAACAAAAAGCTTTCTTT. Translating gives CASSVGQQKAFF.